The entry below describes one T cell receptor (beta chain). The data are from a study of T cell responses to AZD1222 COVID-19 vaccine. The CDR3 spans 16 residues. V was trimmed by 4 bases and J by 0 bases, leaving 13 bases between them. The germline V gene encodes CDR1 SGDLS and CDR2 YYNGEE. The assay was immunoSEQ multiplex PCR, and TCRdb's table has in-frame clones only and misses some. The data hold over 110,000 clones, with around 94% observed a single time. The material sequenced was peripheral blood, taken after recovery from COVID-19. The receptor comes from an adult who had recovered from COVID-19. The rearrangement uses TRBV9 and TRBJ1-4, with a weak D call TRBD1 (6 bases). CDR3 residues: CASSPQGGPTNEKLFF. The DNA of the CDR3 is TGTGCCAGCAGCCCACAGGGCGGCCCAACTAATGAAAAACTGTTTTTT.